Listed here are 14 T cell receptor beta chains from one sample, sequenced in a study of shared clonotypes between healthy human individuals. TCRdb keeps only in-frame clones here, not all; method: immunoSEQ multiplex PCR. The sample includes more than 2 million clones, under 97% of them seen just once. Sample: naive CD4+ T cells sorted from blood. As for subset: CD45RA+ positively selected. These receptors all stem from a man aged 18 to 29 in good health.

The chain is built from TRBV29-1 and TRBJ1-1; a weak D match, TRBD1 (6 bases). This CDR3 is built from 14 residues. Germline values: CDR1 SQVTM, CDR2 ANQGSEA. The V gene lost 5 bases and the J gene lost 0 bases, with 13 bases spanning the gap. DNA for the CDR3: TGCAGCGTTTCCGCACAGGGATTGAACACTGAAGCTTTCTTT. It encodes CSVSAQGLNTEAFF.

As regards this clone: Within the sample, other DNA sequences also encode this same CDR3. The rearrangement uses TRBV6-5 and TRBJ2-5, with D hard to call. The CDR3 has 12 residues. V was cut by 0 bases and J by 4 bases, with 3 bases left in between. In germline, CDR1 is MNHEY, CDR2 SVGAGI. For the CDR3, the DNA is TGTGCCAGCAGTTACTCCGGAGAGACCCAGTACTTC. Its translation: CASSYSGETQYF.

The J gene is TRBJ2-7, the V gene TRBV10-1; no reliable D call. Germline assignment: CDR1 WNHNN and CDR2 SYGVQD (reference sequence). There are 14 residues in the CDR3. V was clipped by 4 bases and J by 2 bases, with 12 bases between them. The CDR3 nucleotides read TGCGCCAGCAGTGCGGGCGATGTTGCCTACGAGCAGTACTTC. Its translation: CASSAGDVAYEQYF.

The V gene is TRBV2, the J gene TRBJ1-4; 9 bases are a match to TRBD1. Trimming at V came to 2 bases and at J to 7 bases, leaving 5 bases not matched to a gene. The CDR3 loop spans 15 amino acids. Germline assignment: CDR1 SNHLY and CDR2 FYNNEI. The CDR3 nucleotides are TGTGCCAGCAGTGAACCAGACAGGGGGGCTGAAAAACTGTTTTTT. Amino acids: CASSEPDRGAEKLFF.

The chain carries TRBV7-3 and TRBJ2-3; D is undetermined. The CDR3 loop spans 14 amino acids. Germline assignment: CDR1 SGHTA and CDR2 FQGTGA. V lost 4 bases to trimming and J lost 2 bases, with 10 bases between them. The CDR3 DNA reads TGTGCCAGCAGCTCTAGGGTTTCCACAGATACGCAGTATTTT. As protein: CASSSRVSTDTQYF.

This chain connects TRBV18 to TRBJ2-3; no reliable D call. This CDR3 contains 13 residues. Germline CDR1 and CDR2: KGHSH and LQKENI. V was clipped by 1 base and J by 6 bases, with 8 bases between them. The CDR3 protein is CASSPRDGDTQYF. DNA for the CDR3: TGTGCCAGCTCACCACGAGACGGGGATACGCAGTATTTT. Combining the CDR3 with reference TRBV18 and TRBJ2-3 gives the whole variable domain NAGVMQNPRHLVRRRGQEARLRCSPMKGHSHVYWYRQLPEEGLKFMVYLQKENIIDESGMPKERFSAEFPKEGPSILRIQQVVRGDSAAYFCASSPRDGDTQYFGPGTRLTVL.

This clone was seen once. This chain uses TRBV2 with TRBJ1-5, with a possible D match to TRBD1 (5 bases). This CDR3 region has 15 residues. Germline V lookup: CDR1 SNHLY, CDR2 FYNNEI. V lost 3 bases to trimming and J lost 0 bases, with 9 bases between them. CDR3: CASSESGPSNQPQHF. In DNA, the CDR3 is TGTGCCAGCAGTGAGTCAGGGCCTAGCAATCAGCCCCAGCATTTT.

The CDR3 bases are TGTGCCAGCTCACCACCTGGAAGCGGGAGGGCCTTAGAGCAGTACTTC. Protein sequence: CASSPPGSGRALEQYF. This chain connects TRBV18 to TRBJ2-7; TRBD2 matches 10 bases. Trimming at V came to 0 bases and at J to 7 bases, leaving 9 bases not matched to a gene. The CDR3 is 16 residues long. Germline lookup yields CDR1 KGHSH and CDR2 LQKENI.

The rearrangement joins TRBV6-1 to TRBJ2-3; D might be TRBD1 or TRBD2, each matching 5 bases. The CDR3 has 14 residues. The germline V and J ends were trimmed by 3 bases and 9 bases, with 16 bases remaining between them. The germline V gene has CDR1 MNHNS and CDR2 SASEGT. CDR3: CASSEFGTVSTQYF. The CDR3 DNA is TGTGCCAGCAGTGAGTTCGGGACCGTTTCAACGCAGTATTTT.

The J gene is TRBJ1-4, the V gene TRBV7-2; the match to TRBD1 covers 10 bases. CDR3 length equals 15 residues. V shed 5 bases, J shed 8 bases, and the junction held 8 bases outside the gene matches. Germline values: CDR1 SGHTA, CDR2 FQGNSA. Here the CDR3 reads CASSALGQGNEKLFF. The CDR3 bases are TGTGCCAGCAGCGCCTTGGGACAGGGGAACGAAAAACTGTTTTTT. The variable domain in full, completed from reference TRBV7-2 and TRBJ1-4, reads GAGVSQSPSNKVTEKGKDVELRCDPISGHTALYWYRQSLGQGLEFLIYFQGNSAPDKSGLPSDRFSAERTGGSVSTLTIQRTQQEDSAVYLCASSALGQGNEKLFFGSGTQLSVL.

V is TRBV27 and J is TRBJ1-1; 8 positions match TRBD1. The germline V gene has CDR1 MNHEY and CDR2 SMNVEV (reference sequence). This CDR3 is built from 18 residues. Trimming removed 7 bases from V and 1 base from J; junction bases left unmatched: 17. The CDR3 DNA sequence: TGTGCCAGCAAACTACGTCAGCAGGGGGCCGCGGGGAACACTGAAGCTTTCTTT. Protein: CASKLRQQGAAGNTEAFF.

The CDR3 spells CASSSAPPQGARTEAFF. The CDR3 bases are TGCGCCAGCAGCTCCGCCCCCCCACAGGGGGCGCGAACTGAAGCTTTCTTT. The V gene is TRBV5-1, the J gene TRBJ1-1; 9 positions agree with TRBD1. The germline V gene has CDR1 SGHRS and CDR2 YFSETQ. The CDR3 contains 17 residues. After removal of 3 bases from V and 5 bases from J, the junction contained 14 bases not matched to a gene.

The CDR3 DNA sequence: TGTGCCAGCAGCCCCCAGACAGGGTTGGACACCGGGGAGCTGTTTTTT. It encodes CASSPQTGLDTGELFF. The V and J genes are TRBV9 and TRBJ2-2; 7 positions match TRBD1. This CDR3 comprises 16 residues. J gave up 3 bases and V 4 bases, and 9 bases lay outside the gene matches. Germline lookup yields CDR1 SGDLS and CDR2 YYNGEE.

V gene TRBV10-2 combines with J gene TRBJ1-4, with D maybe TRBD1 (5 bases). CDR1 is WSHSY, CDR2 SAAADI, per germline. V was cut by 0 bases and J by 0 bases, with 17 bases left in between. The CDR3 contains 19 residues. CDR3 residues: CASSESTWGVPATNEKLFF. The CDR3 region has the DNA TGCGCCAGCAGTGAGTCGACGTGGGGGGTCCCGGCAACTAATGAAAAACTGTTTTTT.